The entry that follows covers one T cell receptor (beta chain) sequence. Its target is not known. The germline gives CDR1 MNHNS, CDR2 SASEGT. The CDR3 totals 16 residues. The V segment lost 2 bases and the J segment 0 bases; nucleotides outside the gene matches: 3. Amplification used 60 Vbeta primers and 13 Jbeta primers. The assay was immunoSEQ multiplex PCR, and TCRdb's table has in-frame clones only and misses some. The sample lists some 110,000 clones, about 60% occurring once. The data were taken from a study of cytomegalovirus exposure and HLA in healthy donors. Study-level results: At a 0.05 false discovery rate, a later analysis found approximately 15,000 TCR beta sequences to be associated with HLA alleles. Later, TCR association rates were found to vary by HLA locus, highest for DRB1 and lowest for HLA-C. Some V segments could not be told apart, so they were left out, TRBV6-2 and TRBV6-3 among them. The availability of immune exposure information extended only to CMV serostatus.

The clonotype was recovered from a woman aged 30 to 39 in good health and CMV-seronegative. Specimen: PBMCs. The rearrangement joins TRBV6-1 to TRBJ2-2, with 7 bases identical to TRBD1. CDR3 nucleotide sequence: TGTGCCAGCAGTGAATGGGGGACAGCGAACACCGGGGAGCTGTTTTTT. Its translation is CASSEWGTANTGELFF.